The rows below give T cell receptor beta chains drawn from one sample of a study of blood T cell repertoires in COVID-19. Profiled with immunoSEQ multiplex PCR; TCRdb holds only in-frame clones, not every one. The sample has 250,000 or so clones; about 85% are singletons. The sample taken for sequencing was PBMCs or T cells enriched from blood (not recorded which). The receptors originated from a woman aged 45-65 years who had been exposed to COVID-19. Both conserved end residues are part of each CDR3. The D gene is left open where the match is weak. Expanded clones are given a class, and other clones once, few, many or no size at all.

size	V	J	D	DNA	CDR3
.	TRBV9	TRBJ2-3	.	TGTGCCAGCAGCGTAGATGCTAGCCGCACAGATACGCAGTATTTT	CASSVDASRTDTQYF
.	TRBV12-5	TRBJ1-1	.	TGTGCTAGTGGTTTCCCCCCGGGGTGGAAAACTGAAGCTTTCTTT	CASGFPPGWKTEAFF
.	TRBV29-1	TRBJ2-3	.	TGCAGCGTCACACAGGGTTACGGACGAGATACGCAGTATTTT	CSVTQGYGRDTQYF
.	TRBV10-1	TRBJ1-3	.	TGCGCCAGCCGACCTAGCTCTGAAAACACCATATATTTT	CASRPSSENTIYF
.	TRBV7-2	TRBJ2-7	.	TGTGCCAGCAGCTTCACCCCGCGGGAGCAGTACTTC	CASSFTPREQYF
.	TRBV4-2	TRBJ2-3	TRBD2	TGTGCCAGCAGCCCGACTAGCGGGGTAAGCACAGATACGCAGTATTTT	CASSPTSGVSTDTQYF
.	TRBV19	TRBJ1-1	.	TGTGCCAGTAGTATAGTAGTCGGTTTCACTGAAGCTTTCTTT	CASSIVVGFTEAFF
.	TRBV7-2	TRBJ2-3	.	TGTGCCAGCAGCCCCCGAGGGACGGGGAGGTCAGATACGCAGTATTTT	CASSPRGTGRSDTQYF
.	TRBV30	TRBJ1-4	.	TGTGCCTGGAACCGGGACATGAGAGGTGAAAAACTGTTTTTT	CAWNRDMRGEKLFF
.	TRBV5-1	TRBJ2-6	.	TGCGCCAGCAGCTTTAATAGGGGCGGCTCTGGGGCCAACGTCCTGACTTTC	CASSFNRGGSGANVLTF
.	TRBV16	TRBJ1-2	.	TGTGCCAGCAGGGGAGAGGGAGGCACCGGTGGCTACACCTTC	CASRGEGGTGGYTF
.	TRBV7-2	TRBJ1-2	.	TGTGCCAGCAGCGGGGCGGGGGGTAATGGCTACACCTTC	CASSGAGGNGYTF
.	TRBV6-6	TRBJ1-6	TRBD1	TGTGCCAGCAGTCTCCGGGACAGGGGTTTTTCGAATTCACCCCTCCACTTT	CASSLRDRGFSNSPLHF
once	TRBV29-1	TRBJ1-2	.	TGCAGCGTAGAAACCATTGACAGACACCTTAACTATGGCTACACCTTC	CSVETIDRHLNYGYTF
.	TRBV3-1/TRBV3-2	TRBJ1-1	TRBD1	TGTGCCAGCAGCCAAGAGTGGGACAGGACGAACACTGAAGCTTTCTTT	CASSQEWDRTNTEAFF
.	TRBV10-1	TRBJ1-2	TRBD1	TGCGCCAGCAGCCGGGACAGGGGTACCCCCTATGGCTACACCTTC	CASSRDRGTPYGYTF
.	TRBV5-4	TRBJ2-2	.	TGTGCCAGCAGCTCCAGGGCCACCGGGGAGCTGTTTTTT	CASSSRATGELFF
.	TRBV6-5	TRBJ1-1	TRBD1	TGTGCCAGCAGAGAGGACAGGGCGACTGAAGCTTTCTTT	CASREDRATEAFF
.	TRBV10-3	TRBJ2-5	TRBD2	TGTGCCACCCGGGGGGAGGGTACGGAGACCCAGTACTTC	CATRGEGTETQYF
many	TRBV7-9	TRBJ2-1	TRBD2	TGTGCCAGCAGCTTAGTAGGACTAGCGGGGCAGCCGAGATACAATGAGCAGTTCTTC	CASSLVGLAGQPRYNEQFF
.	TRBV6-1	TRBJ2-5	TRBD2	TGTGCCAGCAGTAGCTTGGGGACTAGCCAAGAGACCCAGTACTTC	CASSSLGTSQETQYF
.	TRBV10-1	TRBJ1-5	.	TGCGCCAGCAGCCGGGACACTGATCAGCCCCAGCATTTT	CASSRDTDQPQHF
.	TRBV19	TRBJ1-2	TRBD1	TGTGCCAGTAGTCGGGGACAGGGAGGCTATGGCTACACCTTC	CASSRGQGGYGYTF
.	TRBV7-9	TRBJ1-1	.	TGTGCCAGCAGCCAGCAGGGAGGGGGGACTGAAGCTTTCTTT	CASSQQGGGTEAFF
.	TRBV27	TRBJ1-6	.	TGTGCCAGCAGCCTCGCCGGACGAGGGGGTTCACCCCTCCACTTT	CASSLAGRGGSPLHF
.	TRBV5-6	TRBJ1-5	.	TGTGCCAGCAGCTTGGGGGGATCCAGGGGTTGGAATCAGCCCCAGCATTTT	CASSLGGSRGWNQPQHF
.	TRBV5-1	TRBJ1-1	.	TGCGCCAGCAGCTTACAGGGGAACACTGAAGCTTTCTTT	CASSLQGNTEAFF